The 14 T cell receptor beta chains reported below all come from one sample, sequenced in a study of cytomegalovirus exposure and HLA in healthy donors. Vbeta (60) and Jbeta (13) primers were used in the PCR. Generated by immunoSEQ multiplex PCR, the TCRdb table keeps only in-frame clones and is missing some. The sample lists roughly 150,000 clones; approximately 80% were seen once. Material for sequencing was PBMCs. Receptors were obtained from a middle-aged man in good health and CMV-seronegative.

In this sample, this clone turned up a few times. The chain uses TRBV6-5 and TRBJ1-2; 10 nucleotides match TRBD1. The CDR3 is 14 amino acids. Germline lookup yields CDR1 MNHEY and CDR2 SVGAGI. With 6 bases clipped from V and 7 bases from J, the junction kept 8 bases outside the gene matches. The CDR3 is CASSWTGGDRGYTF. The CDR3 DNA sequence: TGTGCCAGCAGCTGGACAGGGGGAGATCGTGGCTACACCTTC.

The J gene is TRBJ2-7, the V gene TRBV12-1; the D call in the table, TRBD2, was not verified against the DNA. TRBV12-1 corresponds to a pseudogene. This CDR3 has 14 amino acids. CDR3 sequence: CASHPRAGGYEQYF. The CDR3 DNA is TGTGCCAGCCACCCCCGGGCGGGGGGGTACGAGCAGTACTTC.

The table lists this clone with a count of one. CDR3: CASSLFLAGPGDTQYF. In DNA form, the CDR3 reads TGCGCCAGCAGCTTGTTCCTAGCGGGACCCGGGGATACGCAGTATTTT. The V gene is TRBV5-1, the J gene TRBJ2-3; 9 positions match TRBD2. V lost 1 base and J lost 6; bases outside the gene matches: 9. CDR3 length: 16 amino acids. Germline assignment: CDR1 SGHRS and CDR2 YFSETQ.

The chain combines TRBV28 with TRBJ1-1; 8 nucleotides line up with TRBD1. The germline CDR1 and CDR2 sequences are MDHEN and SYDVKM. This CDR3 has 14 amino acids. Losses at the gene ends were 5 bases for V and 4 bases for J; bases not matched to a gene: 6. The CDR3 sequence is CASSLPTGVTEAFF. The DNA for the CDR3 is TGTGCCAGCAGTCTCCCGACAGGGGTCACTGAAGCTTTCTTT.

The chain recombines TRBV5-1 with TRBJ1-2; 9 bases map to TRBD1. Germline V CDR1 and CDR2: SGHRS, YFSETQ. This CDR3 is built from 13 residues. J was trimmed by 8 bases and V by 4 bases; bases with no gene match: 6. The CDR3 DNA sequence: TGCGCCAGCAGCCCCTCGACAGGGGGAGGCTACACCTTC. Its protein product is CASSPSTGGGYTF.

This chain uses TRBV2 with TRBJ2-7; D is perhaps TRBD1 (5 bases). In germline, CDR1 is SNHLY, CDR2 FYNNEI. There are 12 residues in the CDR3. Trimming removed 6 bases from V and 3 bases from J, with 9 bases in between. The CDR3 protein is CASRPTDYEQYF. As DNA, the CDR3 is TGTGCCAGCAGGCCGACAGACTACGAGCAGTACTTC.

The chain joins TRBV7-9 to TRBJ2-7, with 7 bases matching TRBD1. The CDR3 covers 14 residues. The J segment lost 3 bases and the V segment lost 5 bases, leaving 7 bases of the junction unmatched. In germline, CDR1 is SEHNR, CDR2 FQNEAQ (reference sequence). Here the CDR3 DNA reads TGTGCCAGCAGCGTCCCGGGACAGAGCTACGAGCAGTACTTC. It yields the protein CASSVPGQSYEQYF.

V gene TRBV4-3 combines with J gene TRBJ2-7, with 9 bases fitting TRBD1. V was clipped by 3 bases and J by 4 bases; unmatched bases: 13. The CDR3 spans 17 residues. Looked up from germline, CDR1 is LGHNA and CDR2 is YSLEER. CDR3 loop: CASSQGQRTGVVYEQYF. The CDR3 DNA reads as TGCGCCAGCAGCCAGGGTCAACGGACAGGGGTCGTATACGAGCAGTACTTC.

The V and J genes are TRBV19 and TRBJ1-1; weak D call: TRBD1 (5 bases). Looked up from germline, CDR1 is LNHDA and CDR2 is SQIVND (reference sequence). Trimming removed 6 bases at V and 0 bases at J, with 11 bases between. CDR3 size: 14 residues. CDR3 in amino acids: CASSPTDMNTEAFF. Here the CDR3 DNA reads TGTGCCAGTAGCCCGACAGACATGAACACTGAAGCTTTCTTT. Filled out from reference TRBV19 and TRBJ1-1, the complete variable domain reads DGGITQSPKYLFRKEGQNVTLSCEQNLNHDAMYWYRQDPGQGLRLIYYSQIVNDFQKGDIAEGYSVSREKKESFPLTVTSAQKNPTAFYLCASSPTDMNTEAFFGQGTRLTVV.

The chain's CDR3 is CASRGAVSTDTQYF. The CDR3 bases are TGTGCCAGCAGGGGGGCGGTTAGCACAGATACGCAGTATTTT. J is TRBJ2-3 and V is TRBV6-5, with a tentative D call TRBD1 (6 bases). The V end lost 6 bases, the J end lost 0 bases, and 10 bases lay between the germline ends. CDR3 length equals 14 residues. The germline V gene has CDR1 MNHEY and CDR2 SVGAGI.

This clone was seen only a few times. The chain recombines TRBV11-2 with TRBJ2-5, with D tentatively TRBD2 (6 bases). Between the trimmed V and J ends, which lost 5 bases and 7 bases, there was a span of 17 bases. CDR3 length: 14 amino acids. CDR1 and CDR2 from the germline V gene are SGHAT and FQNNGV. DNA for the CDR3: TGTGCCAGCAGCCTTACTAGGGAGGAGTGGACCCAGTACTTC. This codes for CASSLTREEWTQYF.

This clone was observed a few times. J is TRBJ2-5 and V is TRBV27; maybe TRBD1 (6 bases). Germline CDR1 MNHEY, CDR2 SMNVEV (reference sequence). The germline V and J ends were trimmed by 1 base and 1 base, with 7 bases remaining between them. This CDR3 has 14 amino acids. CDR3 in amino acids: CASSLYRAQETQYF. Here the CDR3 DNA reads TGTGCCAGCAGTTTATACAGGGCCCAAGAGACCCAGTACTTC.

The CDR3 loop reads CACGQEWNQPQHF. The CDR3, as DNA: TGTGCCTGTGGACAGGAGTGGAATCAGCCCCAGCATTTT. The gene calls are TRBV30 and TRBJ1-5, with TRBD1 identical over 7 bases. The germline V gene encodes CDR1 GTSNPN and CDR2 SVGIG (reference sequence). J lost 4 bases, V lost 6 bases, and 6 bases had no gene match. CDR3 length: 13 amino acids.

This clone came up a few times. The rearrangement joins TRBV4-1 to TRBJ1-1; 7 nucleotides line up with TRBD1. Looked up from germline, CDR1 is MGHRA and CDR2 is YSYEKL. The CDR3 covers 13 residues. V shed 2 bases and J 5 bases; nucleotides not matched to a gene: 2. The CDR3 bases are TGCGCCAGCAGCCAACACAGGGGAACTGAAGCTTTCTTT. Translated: CASSQHRGTEAFF.